A single sample is the source of the 20 T cell receptor beta chains below, sequenced in a study of neurological immune-mediated disorders. A single record per CDR3 protein comes from TCRdb applying MiXCR to the 5' RACE reads. In the table there are 25,000 to 30,000 distinct CDR3 sequences, more than 6.5% of which are singletons. The sample was PBMCs. The receptors shown here come from a woman between 50 and 59 years old in good health.

This clonotype was found many times. The genes are TRBV20-1 and TRBJ1-1; 7 bases fit TRBD1. The CDR3 is made up of 15 amino acids. After removal of 4 bases from V and 0 bases from J, the junction contained 8 bases not matched to a gene. CDR1 and CDR2 from the germline V gene are DFQATT and SNEGSKA (reference sequence). In nucleotides, the CDR3 is TGCAGTGCTACTGGACAGGTTTGGGTGAACACTGAAGCTTTCTTT. It yields the protein CSATGQVWVNTEAFF.

This clonotype was counted at least ten times. The chain uses TRBV2 and TRBJ2-1, with 7 bases aligning to TRBD2. The V gene's germline CDR1 is SNHLY and CDR2 FYNNEI. Germline trimming cut 7 bases from V and 6 bases from J; bases unmatched to any gene: 12. This CDR3 is 15 amino acids long. CDR3 nucleotide sequence: TGTGCCAGCACCTTTCGGGCGGGGGATGGCAATGAGCAGTTCTTC. Encoded protein: CASTFRAGDGNEQFF.

This clonotype was seen repeatedly, ten times or more. This rearrangement joins TRBV5-1 to TRBJ2-1; D is undetermined. Trimming pared 4 bases from V and 4 bases from J, leaving 12 bases between. Germline loops: CDR1 SGHRS, CDR2 YFSETQ. The CDR3 length is 14 residues. CDR3: CASSETRAYNEQFF. The CDR3 bases are TGCGCCAGCAGCGAGACGCGCGCTTACAATGAGCAGTTCTTC.

In this sample, this clonotype turned up many times. CDR3 loop: CASSYNVASGGTEAFF. The CDR3 DNA reads as TGTGCCAGCAGTTACAACGTCGCGTCTGGAGGTACTGAAGCTTTCTTT. The rearrangement links TRBV6-5 to TRBJ1-1; D remains ambiguous. The germline V gene has CDR1 MNHEY and CDR2 SVGAGI. This CDR3 is 16 amino acids long. Trimming shortened V by 2 bases and J by 5 bases, and 18 bases separated the two germline ends.

This clonotype was counted at least ten times. The rearrangement links TRBV12-3 or TRBV12-4 to TRBJ2-1; 10 bases are shared with TRBD1. V gave up 4 bases and J gave up 7 bases; unmatched junction bases: 13. The CDR3 runs 17 residues. The CDR3 spells CASSSRSGQGGRNEQFF. The CDR3 nucleotides are TGTGCCAGCAGTTCCAGATCCGGACAGGGGGGAAGGAATGAGCAGTTCTTC.

The gene calls are TRBV2 and TRBJ2-7; 7 bases map to TRBD1. CDR1 SNHLY and CDR2 FYNNEI come from the germline V gene. This CDR3 contains 12 residues. V dropped 7 bases and J dropped 1; count of bases not matched to a gene: 1. The DNA of the CDR3 is TGTGCCAGCACCAGGGGGTCCTACGAGCAGTACTTC. Amino acid sequence: CASTRGSYEQYF.

Judged by abundance, this clonotype is medium-sized (0.01 to 0.1%). The CDR3, as DNA: TGCAGTGCTAGAGGGTCGAGCGTTACCTACGAGCAGTACTTC. It encodes CSARGSSVTYEQYF. The chain combines TRBV20-1 with TRBJ2-7; the D is unclear. Trimming removed 1 base from V and 2 bases from J, with 12 bases in between. Germline V CDR1 and CDR2: DFQATT, SNEGSKA (reference sequence). The CDR3 has 14 amino acids.

This clonotype was counted at least ten times. The rearrangement uses TRBV29-1 and TRBJ2-7, with TRBD1 matching over 8 bases. Germline trimming cut 4 bases from V and 5 bases from J; bases unmatched to any gene: 4. CDR1 and CDR2 (germline): SQVTM, ANQGSEA. This CDR3 comprises 12 residues. The CDR3 here is CSVGQGQNEQYF. The DNA for the CDR3 is TGCAGCGTTGGACAGGGGCAGAACGAGCAGTACTTC.

This clonotype was detected ten times or more. The chain carries TRBV10-2 and TRBJ2-7; the D gene is possibly TRBD2 (6 bases). The CDR3 consists of 12 residues. CDR1 is WSHSY and CDR2 is SAAADI in the germline V gene. Trimming cost V 2 bases and J 6 bases, with 8 bases left between them. The CDR3 spells CASSERRAEQYF. CDR3 DNA: TGCGCCAGCAGTGAGAGGAGGGCCGAGCAGTACTTC.

Ten or more counts support this clonotype. The gene calls are TRBV5-1 and TRBJ1-5; TRBD1 is a possible D gene (5 bases). Trimming took 0 bases from V and 6 from J, leaving 10 bases between them. The CDR3 length is 14 residues. From germline, CDR1 is SGHRS and CDR2 YFSETQ. The CDR3 here is CASSLAGGGQPQHF. CDR3 in DNA: TGCGCCAGCAGCTTGGCCGGGGGGGGTCAGCCCCAGCATTTT.

The chain carries TRBV28 and TRBJ2-1; D uncertain. The V gene lost 5 bases and the J gene lost 5 bases, with 4 bases spanning the gap. This CDR3 comprises 11 residues. Germline V lookup: CDR1 MDHEN, CDR2 SYDVKM. CDR3 amino acids: CASSVDNEQFF. The CDR3 DNA is TGTGCCAGCAGTGTCGACAATGAGCAGTTCTTC.

This clonotype was seen repeatedly, ten times or more. The chain recombines TRBV30 with TRBJ2-2, with TRBD1 matching over 7 bases. This CDR3 is 16 amino acids long. Germline-derived CDR1 and CDR2 are GTSNPN and SVGIG (reference sequence). The trim removed 0 bases at V and 9 bases at J, leaving 13 bases unmatched. CDR3 in amino acids: CAWSVEKGQPRRELFF. The CDR3 DNA is TGTGCCTGGAGTGTAGAAAAGGGACAGCCGAGGAGGGAGCTGTTTTTT.

This clonotype was counted ten times or more. The chain employs TRBV7-2 and TRBJ2-5; 7 bases fit TRBD2. CDR1 SGHTA and CDR2 FQGNSA come from the germline V gene. Losses at the gene ends were 1 base for V and 0 bases for J; bases not matched to a gene: 8. The CDR3 length is 17 residues. The CDR3: CASSLGAGTMYQETQYF. In DNA form, the CDR3 reads TGTGCCAGCAGCTTAGGGGCGGGGACTATGTACCAAGAGACCCAGTACTTC.

By proportion, this clonotype is medium-sized. The chain employs TRBV7-3 and TRBJ2-1; 9 bases align to TRBD2. The CDR3 is made up of 17 amino acids. Germline loops: CDR1 SGHTA, CDR2 FQGTGA. Unmatched junction bases numbered 12, after V lost 5 bases and J lost 4 bases. CDR3 loop: CASSPTASSGVYNEQFF. For the CDR3, the DNA is TGTGCCAGCAGCCCGACCGCCTCTAGCGGGGTATACAATGAGCAGTTCTTC. Complete variable domain (other parts from reference TRBV7-3 and TRBJ2-1): GAGVSQTPSNKVTEKGKYVELRCDPISGHTALYWYRQSLGQGPEFLIYFQGTGAADDSGLPNDRFFAVRPEGSVSTLKIQRTERGDSAVYLCASSPTASSGVYNEQFFGPGTRLTVL.

This clonotype appeared many times. CDR3 nucleotides: TGCGCCAGCAGCCAGTATGATTTCAGGACAGCCAGCTCTGGGGCCAACGTCCTGACTTTC. It is translated as CASSQYDFRTASSGANVLTF. The chain employs TRBV4-1 and TRBJ2-6, with D possibly TRBD1 on 6 matching bases. Per the germline V gene, CDR1 is MGHRA and CDR2 is YSYEKL. The V end was cut by 3 bases, the J end by 0 bases, with 21 bases between. The CDR3 contains 20 residues.

Ten or more counts support this clonotype. The chain uses TRBV28 and TRBJ1-2, with 11 bases identical to TRBD1. V trimming: 4 bases; J trimming: 5 bases; junction bases outside the gene matches: 3. This CDR3 contains 14 residues. Germline V gives CDR1 MDHEN, CDR2 SYDVKM. The CDR3 sequence is CASSSGQGAYGYTF. The CDR3 DNA follows: TGTGCCAGCAGTTCCGGACAGGGGGCTTATGGCTACACCTTC.

At least ten counts were recorded for this clonotype. The chain is built from TRBV10-3 and TRBJ2-2; 10 positions agree with TRBD1. V lost 5 bases to trimming and J lost 6 bases; unmatched junction nucleotides: 12. Germline CDR1 ENHRY, CDR2 SYGVKD. The CDR3 is made up of 17 amino acids. CDR3 loop: CAISKTRPGTGAGELFF. The CDR3, as DNA: TGTGCCATCAGTAAAACCCGCCCCGGGACAGGGGCCGGGGAGCTGTTTTTT.

This clonotype was counted many times. The V and J genes are TRBV5-1 and TRBJ2-7; 10 bases fit TRBD1. The V gene's germline CDR1 is SGHRS and CDR2 YFSETQ. Losses at the gene ends were 4 bases for V and 6 bases for J; bases not matched to a gene: 10. The length of the CDR3 is 15 residues. CDR3 loop: CASSRSGDRGPEQYF. The DNA for the CDR3 is TGCGCCAGCAGCAGAAGTGGCGACAGGGGGCCCGAGCAGTACTTC.

This clonotype was seen repeatedly, ten times or more. DNA of the CDR3: TGTGCCAGCCTGGGGGGCCCGGTGGAGAATCAGCCCCAGCATTTT. Translation gives CASLGGPVENQPQHF. The chain recombines TRBV25-1 with TRBJ1-5; the D gene is possibly TRBD1 (6 bases). Trimming cost V 8 bases and J 4 bases, with 18 bases left between them. Germline V gene data show CDR1 as MGHDK and CDR2 as SYGVNS. There are 15 residues in the CDR3.

This clonotype was detected ten times or more. V and J are TRBV20-1 and TRBJ1-1; the D gene is possibly TRBD1 (5 bases). Deletions cut 0 bases from V and 7 bases from J, with 15 bases between. The CDR3 runs 14 residues. CDR1 and CDR2 from the germline V gene are DFQATT and SNEGSKA (reference sequence). CDR3 nucleotides: TGCAGTGCTAGAGATCCCGGTCAGGGTCTTGAAGCTTTCTTT. Translated, it gives CSARDPGQGLEAFF.